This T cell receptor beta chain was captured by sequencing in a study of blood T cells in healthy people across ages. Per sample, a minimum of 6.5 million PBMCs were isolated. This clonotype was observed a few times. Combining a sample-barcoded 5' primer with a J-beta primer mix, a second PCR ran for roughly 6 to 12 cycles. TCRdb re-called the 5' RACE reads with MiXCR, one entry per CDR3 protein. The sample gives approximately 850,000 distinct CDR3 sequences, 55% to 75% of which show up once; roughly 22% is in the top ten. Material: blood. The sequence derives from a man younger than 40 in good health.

The CDR3 here is CATSRGDSGTPRFENEQFF. CDR3 coding DNA: TGTGCCACCAGCAGAGGTGATAGCGGGACCCCCAGATTCGAAAATGAGCAGTTCTTC. The chain uses TRBV15 and TRBJ2-1, with 8 positions matching TRBD2. Losses at the gene ends were 1 base for V and 7 bases for J; bases not matched to a gene: 18. This CDR3 has 19 residues. Germline CDR1 reads LNHNV; CDR2 reads YYDKDF (reference sequence). Filled out from reference TRBV15 and TRBJ2-1, the complete variable domain reads DAMVIQNPRYQVTQFGKPVTLSCSQTLNHNVMYWYQQKSSQAPKLLFHYYDKDFNNEADTPDNFQSRRPNTSFCFLDIRSPGLGDTAMYLCATSRGDSGTPRFENEQFFGPGTRLTVL.